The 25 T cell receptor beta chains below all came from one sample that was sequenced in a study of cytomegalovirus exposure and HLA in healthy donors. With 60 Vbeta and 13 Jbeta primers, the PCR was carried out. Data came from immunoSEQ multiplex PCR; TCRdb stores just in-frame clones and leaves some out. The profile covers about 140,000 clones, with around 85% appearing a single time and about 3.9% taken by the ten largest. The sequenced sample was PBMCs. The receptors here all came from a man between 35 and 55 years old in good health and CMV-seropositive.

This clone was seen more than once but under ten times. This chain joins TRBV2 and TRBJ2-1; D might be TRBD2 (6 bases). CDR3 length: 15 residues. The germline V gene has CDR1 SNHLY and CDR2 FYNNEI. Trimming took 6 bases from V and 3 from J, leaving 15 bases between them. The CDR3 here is CASSFERGFYNEQFF. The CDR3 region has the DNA TGTGCCAGCAGCTTTGAACGGGGGTTCTACAATGAGCAGTTCTTC.

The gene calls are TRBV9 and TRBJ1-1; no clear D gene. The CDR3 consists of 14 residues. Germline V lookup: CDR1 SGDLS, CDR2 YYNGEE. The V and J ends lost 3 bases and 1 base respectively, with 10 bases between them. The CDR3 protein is CASSAGHSNTEAFF. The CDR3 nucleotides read TGTGCCAGCAGCGCAGGCCATTCGAACACTGAAGCTTTCTTT.

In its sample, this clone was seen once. This CDR3 reads CASSLEILAGSYEQYF. CDR3 nucleotide sequence: TGTGCCAGCAGCTTAGAGATACTAGCGGGGAGCTACGAGCAGTACTTC. The chain employs TRBV7-9 and TRBJ2-7; 10 bases are shared with TRBD2. V dropped 1 base and J dropped 3; count of bases not matched to a gene: 6. The CDR3 length is 16 residues. Germline CDR1 and CDR2: SEHNR and FQNEAQ (reference sequence).

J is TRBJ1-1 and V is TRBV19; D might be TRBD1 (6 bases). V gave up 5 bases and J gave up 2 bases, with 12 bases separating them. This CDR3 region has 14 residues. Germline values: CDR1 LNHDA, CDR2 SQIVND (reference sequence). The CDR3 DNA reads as TGTGCCAGTAGTGCGGACAGACTAAACACTGAAGCTTTCTTT. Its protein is CASSADRLNTEAFF.

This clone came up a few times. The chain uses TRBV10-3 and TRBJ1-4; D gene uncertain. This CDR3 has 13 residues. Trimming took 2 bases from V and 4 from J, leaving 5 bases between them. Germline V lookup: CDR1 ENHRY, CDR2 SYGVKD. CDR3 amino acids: CAISEGNNEKLFF. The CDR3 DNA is TGTGCCATCAGTGAGGGCAATAATGAAAAACTGTTTTTT.

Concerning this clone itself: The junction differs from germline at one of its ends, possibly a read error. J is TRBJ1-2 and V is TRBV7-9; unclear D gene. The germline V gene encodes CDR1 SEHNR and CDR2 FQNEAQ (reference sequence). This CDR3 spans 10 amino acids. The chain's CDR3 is CSSSPQGYTF. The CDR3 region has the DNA TGTTCCAGCAGCCCACAGGGCTACACCTTC.

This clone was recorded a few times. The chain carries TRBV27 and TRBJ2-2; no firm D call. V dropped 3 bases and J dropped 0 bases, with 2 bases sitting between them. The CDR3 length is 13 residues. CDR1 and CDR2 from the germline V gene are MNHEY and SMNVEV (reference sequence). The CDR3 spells CASSFTNTGELFF. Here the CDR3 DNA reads TGTGCCAGCAGTTTTACGAACACCGGGGAGCTGTTTTTT.

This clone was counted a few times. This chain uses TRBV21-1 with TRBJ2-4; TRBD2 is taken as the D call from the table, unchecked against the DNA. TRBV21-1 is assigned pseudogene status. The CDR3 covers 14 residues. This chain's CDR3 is CASSNRLAKNIQYF. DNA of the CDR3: TGTGCCAGCAGCAATCGGTTAGCCAAAAACATTCAGTACTTC.

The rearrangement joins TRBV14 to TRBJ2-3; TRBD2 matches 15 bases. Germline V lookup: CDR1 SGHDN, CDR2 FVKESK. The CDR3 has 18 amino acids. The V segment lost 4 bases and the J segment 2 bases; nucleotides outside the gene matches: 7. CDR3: CASSRGLAGGQYTDTQYF. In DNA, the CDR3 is TGTGCCAGCAGCCGCGGACTAGCGGGAGGGCAGTACACAGATACGCAGTATTTT.

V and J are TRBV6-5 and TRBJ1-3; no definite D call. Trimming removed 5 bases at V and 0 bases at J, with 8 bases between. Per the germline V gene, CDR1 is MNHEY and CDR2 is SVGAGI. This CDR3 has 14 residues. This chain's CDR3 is CASSNPSSGNTIYF. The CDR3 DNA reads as TGTGCCAGCAGTAATCCCAGCTCTGGAAACACCATATATTTT.

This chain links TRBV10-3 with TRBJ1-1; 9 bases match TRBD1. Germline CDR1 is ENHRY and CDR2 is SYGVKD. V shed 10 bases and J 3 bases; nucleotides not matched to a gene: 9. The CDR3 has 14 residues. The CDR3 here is CATQTGGVDTEAFF. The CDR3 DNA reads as TGTGCCACCCAGACAGGGGGGGTAGACACTGAAGCTTTCTTT.

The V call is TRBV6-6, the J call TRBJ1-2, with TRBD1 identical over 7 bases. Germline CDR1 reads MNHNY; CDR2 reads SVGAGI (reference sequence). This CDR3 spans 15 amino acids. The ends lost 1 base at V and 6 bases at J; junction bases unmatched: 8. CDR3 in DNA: TGTGCCAGCAGTTACTTCCAGGGGGGAGTGGATGGCTACACCTTC. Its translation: CASSYFQGGVDGYTF.

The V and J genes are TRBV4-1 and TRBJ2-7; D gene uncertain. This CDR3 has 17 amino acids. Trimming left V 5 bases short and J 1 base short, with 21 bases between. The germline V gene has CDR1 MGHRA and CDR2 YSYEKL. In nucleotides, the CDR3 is TGCGCCAGCAGCATAAACTCTAGAGCTACCAAATCCTACGAGCAGTACTTC. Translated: CASSINSRATKSYEQYF.

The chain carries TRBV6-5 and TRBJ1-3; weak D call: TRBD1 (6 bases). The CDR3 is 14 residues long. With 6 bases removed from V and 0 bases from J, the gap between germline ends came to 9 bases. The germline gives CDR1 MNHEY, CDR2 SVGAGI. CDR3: CASRRTVSGNTIYF. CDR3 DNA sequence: TGTGCCAGCAGAAGGACAGTCTCTGGAAACACCATATATTTT.

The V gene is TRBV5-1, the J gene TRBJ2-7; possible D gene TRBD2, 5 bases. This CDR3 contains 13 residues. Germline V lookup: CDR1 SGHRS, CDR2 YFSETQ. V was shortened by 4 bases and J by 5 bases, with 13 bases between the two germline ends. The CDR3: CASSPRGGDEQYF. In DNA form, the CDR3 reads TGCGCCAGCAGCCCCCGAGGAGGTGACGAGCAGTACTTC.

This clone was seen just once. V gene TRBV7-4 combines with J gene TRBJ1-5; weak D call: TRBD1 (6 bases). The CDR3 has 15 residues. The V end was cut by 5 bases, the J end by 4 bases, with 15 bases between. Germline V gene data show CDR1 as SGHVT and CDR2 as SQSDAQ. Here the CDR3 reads CASSAGVVGNQPQHF. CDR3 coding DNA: TGTGCCAGCAGCGCAGGGGTTGTTGGTAATCAGCCCCAGCATTTT.

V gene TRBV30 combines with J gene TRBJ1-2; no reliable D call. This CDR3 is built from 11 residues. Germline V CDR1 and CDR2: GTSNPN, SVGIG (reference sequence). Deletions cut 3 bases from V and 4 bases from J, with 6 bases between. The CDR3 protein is CAWRASYGYTF. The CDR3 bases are TGTGCCTGGAGAGCGAGCTATGGCTACACCTTC.

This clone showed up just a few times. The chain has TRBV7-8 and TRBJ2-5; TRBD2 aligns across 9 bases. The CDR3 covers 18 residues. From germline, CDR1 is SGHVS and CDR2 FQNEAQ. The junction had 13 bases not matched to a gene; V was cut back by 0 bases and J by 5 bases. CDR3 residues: CASSLARLAGRLGETQYF. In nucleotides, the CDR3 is TGTGCCAGCAGCTTAGCGCGGCTAGCGGGGCGTCTGGGGGAGACCCAGTACTTC.

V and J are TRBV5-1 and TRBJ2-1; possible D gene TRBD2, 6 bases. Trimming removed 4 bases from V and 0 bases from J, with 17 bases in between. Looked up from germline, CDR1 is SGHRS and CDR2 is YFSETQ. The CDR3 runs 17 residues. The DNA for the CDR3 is TGCGCCAGCAGCATAACCGTCGCGGGGAGCTCCTACAATGAGCAGTTCTTC. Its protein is CASSITVAGSSYNEQFF.

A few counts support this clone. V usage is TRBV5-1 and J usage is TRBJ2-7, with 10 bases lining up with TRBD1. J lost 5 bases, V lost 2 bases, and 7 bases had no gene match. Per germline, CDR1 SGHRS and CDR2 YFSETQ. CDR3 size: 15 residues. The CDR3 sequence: CASSFTGTGADEQYF. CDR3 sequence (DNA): TGCGCCAGCAGCTTTACCGGGACAGGGGCCGACGAGCAGTACTTC.

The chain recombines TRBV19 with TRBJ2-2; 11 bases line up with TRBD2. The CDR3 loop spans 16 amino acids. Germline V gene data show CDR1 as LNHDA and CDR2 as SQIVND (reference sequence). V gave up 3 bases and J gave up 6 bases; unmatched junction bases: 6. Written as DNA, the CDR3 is TGTGCCAGTAGTATGGGTCTAGCGGGGGGAGCCGGGGAGCTGTTTTTT. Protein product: CASSMGLAGGAGELFF.

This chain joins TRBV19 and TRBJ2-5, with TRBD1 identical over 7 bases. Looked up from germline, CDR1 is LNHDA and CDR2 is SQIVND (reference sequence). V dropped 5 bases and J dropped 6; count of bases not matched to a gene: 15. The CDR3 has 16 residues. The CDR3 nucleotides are TGTGCCAGTAGTCGTACCTCTAGGCAGGGGGTGCAGACCCAGTACTTC. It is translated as CASSRTSRQGVQTQYF. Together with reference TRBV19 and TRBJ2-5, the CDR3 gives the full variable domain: DGGITQSPKYLFRKEGQNVTLSCEQNLNHDAMYWYRQDPGQGLRLIYYSQIVNDFQKGDIAEGYSVSREKKESFPLTVTSAQKNPTAFYLCASSRTSRQGVQTQYFGPGTRLLVL.

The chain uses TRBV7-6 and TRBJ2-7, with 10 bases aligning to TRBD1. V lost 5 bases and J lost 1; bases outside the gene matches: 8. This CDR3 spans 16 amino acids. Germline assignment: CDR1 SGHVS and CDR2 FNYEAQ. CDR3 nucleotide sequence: TGTGCCAGCAGCCTTACTCCGGGACAGGGGTCCTACGAGCAGTACTTC. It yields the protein CASSLTPGQGSYEQYF.

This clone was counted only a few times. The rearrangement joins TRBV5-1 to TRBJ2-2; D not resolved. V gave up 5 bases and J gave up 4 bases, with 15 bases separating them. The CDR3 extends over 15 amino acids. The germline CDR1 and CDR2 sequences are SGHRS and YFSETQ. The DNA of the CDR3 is TGCGCCAGCAGGCCCTCCCGGTCCTCCACCGGGGAGCTGTTTTTT. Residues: CASRPSRSSTGELFF.

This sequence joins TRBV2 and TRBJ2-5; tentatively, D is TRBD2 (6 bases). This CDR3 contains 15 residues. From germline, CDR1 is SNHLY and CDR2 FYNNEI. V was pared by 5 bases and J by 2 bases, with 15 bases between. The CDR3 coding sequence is TGTGCCAGCAGTTTGATCGGGGGAACACAAGAGACCCAGTACTTC. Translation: CASSLIGGTQETQYF.